This TCR beta chain was identified during a study of type 1 regulatory T cells. The sample holds a few counts of this clonotype. The antigen remains unidentified. CDR1 is SGHRS, CDR2 YFSETQ, per germline. The CDR3 contains 14 residues. V was clipped by 4 bases and J by 5 bases, with 12 bases between them. In TCRdb, the reads were re-called with MiXCR into one record per CDR3 protein. The sample has about 74,000 distinct CDR3 sequences; nearly 65% are singletons. The V gene is TRBV5-1, the J gene TRBJ2-2; D assignment may be TRBD1 or TRBD2 (5 bases each). Sequencing was performed on cultured T cells, either the whole culture or a sorted T cell fraction (not recorded which). Subset denoted: Tr1-enriched cell product generated in vitro against host alloantigens. The clonotype was recovered from a human donor in good health. The CDR3 DNA reads as TGCGCCAGCAGCCTGGGACGCCAGACCGGGGAGCTGTTTTTT. It codes for CASSLGRQTGELFF.